This section outlines one T cell receptor (beta chain) sequence together with its context. Germline CDR1 reads LGHDT; CDR2 reads YNNKEL (reference sequence). CDR3 length equals 15 residues. The ends were cut back, 0 bases at V and 8 bases at J, with 16 bases in the middle. Authors' data handling: Amplification from reference gene primers served as the basis for estimated nucleated cell counts. Libraries were prepared by immunoSEQ multiplex PCR; TCRdb keeps only in-frame clonotypes and omits some of them. Clone size and the V and J calls come from that table; the DNA yielded D and trimming. The profile shows about 200,000 clones, 80% to 95% of them singletons. This entry belongs to a study of blood T cell repertoires in COVID-19. Overall study context: In each case, the material was cDNA or gDNA derived from T cells, B-cell-depleted T cells, or PBMCs.

Seattle cases were enrolled at active infection and followed longitudinally. This sequence joins TRBV3-1 (or the pseudogene TRBV3-2) and TRBJ1-2, with D tentatively TRBD1 (5 bases). The TCR sequence derives from a man aged 55 to 69 with COVID-19, enrolled during active disease. Sequencing was carried out using peripheral blood. The CDR3 protein is CASSQERDVPAGYTF. The DNA for the CDR3 is TGTGCCAGCAGCCAAGAGCGGGACGTGCCCGCCGGCTACACCTTC.